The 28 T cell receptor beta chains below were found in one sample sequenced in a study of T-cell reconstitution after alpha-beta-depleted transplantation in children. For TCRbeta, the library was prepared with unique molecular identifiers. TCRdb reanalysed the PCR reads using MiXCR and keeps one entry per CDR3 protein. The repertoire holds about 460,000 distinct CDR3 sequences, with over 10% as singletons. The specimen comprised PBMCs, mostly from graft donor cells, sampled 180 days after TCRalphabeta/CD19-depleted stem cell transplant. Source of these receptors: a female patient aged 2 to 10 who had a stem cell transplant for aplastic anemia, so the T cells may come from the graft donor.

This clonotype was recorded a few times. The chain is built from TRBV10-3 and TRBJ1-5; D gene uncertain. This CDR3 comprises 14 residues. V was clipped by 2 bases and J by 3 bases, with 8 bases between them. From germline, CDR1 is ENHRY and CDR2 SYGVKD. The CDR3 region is CAISERGINQPQHF. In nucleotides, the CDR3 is TGTGCCATCAGTGAGCGAGGGATCAATCAGCCCCAGCATTTT.

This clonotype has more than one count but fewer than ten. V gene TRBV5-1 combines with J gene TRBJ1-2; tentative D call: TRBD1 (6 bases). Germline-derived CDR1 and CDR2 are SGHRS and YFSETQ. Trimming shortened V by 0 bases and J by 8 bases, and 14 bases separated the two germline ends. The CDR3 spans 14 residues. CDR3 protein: CASSLGDIFSGYTF. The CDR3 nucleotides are TGCGCCAGCAGCTTGGGGGACATCTTCTCCGGCTACACCTTC.

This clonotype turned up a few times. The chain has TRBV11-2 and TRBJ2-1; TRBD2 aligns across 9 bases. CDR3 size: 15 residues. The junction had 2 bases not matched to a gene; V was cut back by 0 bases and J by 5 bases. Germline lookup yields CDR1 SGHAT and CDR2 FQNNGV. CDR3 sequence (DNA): TGTGCCAGCAGCTTAGAAGTAGCGGGGGACAATGAGCAGTTCTTC. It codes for CASSLEVAGDNEQFF.

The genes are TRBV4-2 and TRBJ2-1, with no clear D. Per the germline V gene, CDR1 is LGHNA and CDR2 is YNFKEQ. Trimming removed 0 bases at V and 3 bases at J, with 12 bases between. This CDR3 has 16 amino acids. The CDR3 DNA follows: TGTGCCAGCAGCCAAGACCCCCAGACTGTCTACAATGAGCAGTTCTTC. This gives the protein CASSQDPQTVYNEQFF.

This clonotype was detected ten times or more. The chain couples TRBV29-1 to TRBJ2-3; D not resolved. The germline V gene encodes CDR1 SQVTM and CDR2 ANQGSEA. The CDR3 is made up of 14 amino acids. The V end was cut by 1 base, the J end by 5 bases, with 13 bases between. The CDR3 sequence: CSVEGGIGRDTQYF. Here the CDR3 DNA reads TGCAGCGTTGAAGGGGGTATAGGCAGAGATACGCAGTATTTT.

The CDR3 is CASSRSDRDYEKLFF. The CDR3 DNA reads as TGCGCCAGCAGCCGCTCAGACAGGGACTACGAAAAACTGTTTTTT. The J gene is TRBJ1-4, the V gene TRBV4-3, with TRBD1 matching 7 bases. Losses at the gene ends were 4 bases for V and 8 bases for J; bases not matched to a gene: 10. The length of the CDR3 is 15 residues. Germline V gene lookup returns CDR1 LGHNA and CDR2 YSLEER.

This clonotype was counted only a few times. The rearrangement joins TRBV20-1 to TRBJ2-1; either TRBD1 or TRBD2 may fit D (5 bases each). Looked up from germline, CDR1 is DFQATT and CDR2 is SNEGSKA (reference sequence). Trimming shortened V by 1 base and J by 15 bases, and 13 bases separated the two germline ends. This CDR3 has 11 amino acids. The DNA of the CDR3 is TGCAGTGCTAGAGGGGACCCTTTCTGGTTCTTC. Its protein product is CSARGDPFWFF.

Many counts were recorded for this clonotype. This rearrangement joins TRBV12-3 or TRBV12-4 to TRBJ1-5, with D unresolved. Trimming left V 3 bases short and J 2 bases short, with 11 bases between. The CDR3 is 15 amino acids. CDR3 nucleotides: TGTGCCAGCAGTTTGCATGGAATGGGCAATCAGCCCCAGCATTTT. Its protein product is CASSLHGMGNQPQHF.

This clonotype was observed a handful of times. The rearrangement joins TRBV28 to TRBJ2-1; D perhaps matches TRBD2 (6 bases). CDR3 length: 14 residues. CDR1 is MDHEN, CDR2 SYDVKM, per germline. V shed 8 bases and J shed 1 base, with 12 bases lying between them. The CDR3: CASSKGGSYNEQFF. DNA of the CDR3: TGTGCCAGCTCGAAGGGAGGTTCCTACAATGAGCAGTTCTTC.

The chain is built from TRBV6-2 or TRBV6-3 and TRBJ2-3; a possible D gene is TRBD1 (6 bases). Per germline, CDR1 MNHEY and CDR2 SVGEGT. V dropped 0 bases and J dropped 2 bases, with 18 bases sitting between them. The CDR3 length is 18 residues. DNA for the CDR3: TGTGCCAGCAGTTACTCCGTTAACAGGGATATACACACAGATACGCAGTATTTT. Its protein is CASSYSVNRDIHTDTQYF.

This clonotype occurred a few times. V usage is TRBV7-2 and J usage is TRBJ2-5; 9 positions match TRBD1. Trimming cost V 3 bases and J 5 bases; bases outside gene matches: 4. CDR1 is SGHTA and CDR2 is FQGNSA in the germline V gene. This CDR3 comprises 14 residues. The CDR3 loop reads CASSFRDRVETQYF. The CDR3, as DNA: TGTGCCAGCAGCTTCCGGGACAGGGTGGAGACCCAGTACTTC.

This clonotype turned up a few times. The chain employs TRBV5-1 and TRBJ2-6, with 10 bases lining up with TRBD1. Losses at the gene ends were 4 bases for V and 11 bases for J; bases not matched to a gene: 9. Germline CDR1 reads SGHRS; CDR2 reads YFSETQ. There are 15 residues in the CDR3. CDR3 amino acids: CASSPGQGQKYVLTF. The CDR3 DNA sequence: TGCGCCAGCAGCCCGGGACAGGGGCAAAAGTACGTCCTGACTTTC.

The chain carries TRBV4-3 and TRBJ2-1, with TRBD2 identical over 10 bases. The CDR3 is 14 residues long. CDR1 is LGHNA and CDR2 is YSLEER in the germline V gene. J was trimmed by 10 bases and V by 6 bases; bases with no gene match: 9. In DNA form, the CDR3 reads TGCGCCAGCAGGGGGGCTAGCGGGAGTTTAGAGCAGTTCTTC. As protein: CASRGASGSLEQFF.

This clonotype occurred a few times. The CDR3 loop is CASRGQGAFYYEQYF. The CDR3 nucleotides read TGTGCCAGCAGGGGACAGGGGGCATTTTACTACGAGCAGTACTTC. The chain recombines TRBV28 with TRBJ2-7; 12 positions agree with TRBD1. The CDR3 is made up of 15 amino acids. The ends lost 6 bases at V and 3 bases at J; junction bases unmatched: 6. Germline lookup yields CDR1 MDHEN and CDR2 SYDVKM.

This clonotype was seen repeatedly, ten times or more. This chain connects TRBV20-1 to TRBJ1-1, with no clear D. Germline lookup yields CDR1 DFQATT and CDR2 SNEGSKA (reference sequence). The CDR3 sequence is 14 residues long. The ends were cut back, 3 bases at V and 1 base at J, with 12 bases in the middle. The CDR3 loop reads CSASPIGQNTEAFF. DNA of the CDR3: TGCAGTGCTAGCCCCATAGGCCAGAACACTGAAGCTTTCTTT.

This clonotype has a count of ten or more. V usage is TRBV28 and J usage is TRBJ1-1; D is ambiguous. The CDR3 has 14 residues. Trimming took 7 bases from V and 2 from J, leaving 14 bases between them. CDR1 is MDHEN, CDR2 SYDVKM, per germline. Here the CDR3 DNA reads TGTGCCAGCATCGAAGGCCAGACTAACACTGAAGCTTTCTTT. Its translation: CASIEGQTNTEAFF.

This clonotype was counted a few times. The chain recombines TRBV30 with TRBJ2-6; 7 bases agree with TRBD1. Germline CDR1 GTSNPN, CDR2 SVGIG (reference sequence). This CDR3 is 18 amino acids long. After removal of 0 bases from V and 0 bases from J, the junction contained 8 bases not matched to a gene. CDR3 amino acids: CAWSVQGQSHSGANVLTF. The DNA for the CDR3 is TGTGCCTGGAGTGTACAGGGACAGTCCCACTCTGGGGCCAACGTCCTGACTTTC.

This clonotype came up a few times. CDR3 in amino acids: CASNGGRSYNEQFF. CDR3 nucleotides: TGTGCCAGCAACGGGGGAAGAAGCTACAATGAGCAGTTCTTC. V usage is TRBV28 and J usage is TRBJ2-1; TRBD2 might be the D (6 bases). The CDR3 is 14 residues long. Trimming stripped 7 bases from V and 3 bases from J, with 13 bases between. From germline, CDR1 is MDHEN and CDR2 SYDVKM. The whole variable domain, filled in from reference TRBV28 and TRBJ2-1, reads DVKVTQSSRYLVKRTGEKVFLECVQDMDHENMFWYRQDPGLGLRLIYFSYDVKMKEKGDIPEGYSVSREKKERFSLILESASTNQTSMYLCASNGGRSYNEQFFGPGTRLTVL.

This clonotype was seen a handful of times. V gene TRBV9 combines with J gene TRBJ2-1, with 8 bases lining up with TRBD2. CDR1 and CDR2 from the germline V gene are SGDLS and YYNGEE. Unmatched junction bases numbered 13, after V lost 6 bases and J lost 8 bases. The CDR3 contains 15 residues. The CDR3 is CASTAGGALGDEQFF. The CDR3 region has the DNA TGTGCCAGCACCGCCGGGGGGGCCCTCGGAGATGAGCAGTTCTTC. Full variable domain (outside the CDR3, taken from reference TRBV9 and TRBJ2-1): DSGVTQTPKHLITATGQRVTLRCSPRSGDLSVYWYQQSLDQGLQFLIQYYNGEERAKGNILERFSAQQFPDLHSELNLSSLELGDSALYFCASTAGGALGDEQFFGPGTRLTVL.

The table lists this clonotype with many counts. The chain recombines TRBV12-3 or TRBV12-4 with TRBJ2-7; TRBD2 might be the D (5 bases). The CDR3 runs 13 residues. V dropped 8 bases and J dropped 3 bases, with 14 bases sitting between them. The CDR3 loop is CASSPGFNYEQYV. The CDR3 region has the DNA TGTGCCAGCTCCCCGGGGTTTAACTACGAGCAGTACGTC.

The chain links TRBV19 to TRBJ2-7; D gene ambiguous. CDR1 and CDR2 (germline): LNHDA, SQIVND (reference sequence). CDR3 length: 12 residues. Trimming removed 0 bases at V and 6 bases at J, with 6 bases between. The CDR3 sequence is CASSIDQTEQYF. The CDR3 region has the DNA TGTGCCAGTAGTATAGATCAGACCGAGCAGTACTTC.

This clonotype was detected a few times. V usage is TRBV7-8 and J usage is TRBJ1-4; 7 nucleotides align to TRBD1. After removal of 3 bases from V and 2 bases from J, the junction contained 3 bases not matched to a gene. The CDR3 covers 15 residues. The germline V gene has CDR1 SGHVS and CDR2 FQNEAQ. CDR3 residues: CASSLTGTTNEKLFF. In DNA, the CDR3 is TGTGCCAGCAGCTTGACAGGGACGACTAATGAAAAACTGTTTTTT.

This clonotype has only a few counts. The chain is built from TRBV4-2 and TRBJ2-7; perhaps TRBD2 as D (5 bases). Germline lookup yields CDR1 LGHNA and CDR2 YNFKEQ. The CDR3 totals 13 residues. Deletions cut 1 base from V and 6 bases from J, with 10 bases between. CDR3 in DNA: TGTGCCAGCAGCCAAGGAACTAGATCCGAGCAGTACTTC. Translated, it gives CASSQGTRSEQYF.

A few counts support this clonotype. Here the CDR3 reads CASSQVWTINNEQFF. The CDR3 coding sequence is TGTGCCAGCAGCCAGGTATGGACTATCAACAATGAGCAGTTCTTC. The chain couples TRBV14 to TRBJ2-1, with TRBD2 as a possible D gene (6 bases). The V and J ends lost 3 bases and 5 bases respectively, with 14 bases between them. The germline gives CDR1 SGHDN, CDR2 FVKESK. This CDR3 has 15 residues.

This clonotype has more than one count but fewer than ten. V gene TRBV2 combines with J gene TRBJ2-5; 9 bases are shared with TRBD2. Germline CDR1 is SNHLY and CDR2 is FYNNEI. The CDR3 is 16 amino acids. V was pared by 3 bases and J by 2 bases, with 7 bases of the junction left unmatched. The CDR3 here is CASSDFASGVQETQYF. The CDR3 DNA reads TGTGCCAGCAGTGACTTCGCTAGCGGGGTACAAGAGACCCAGTACTTC.

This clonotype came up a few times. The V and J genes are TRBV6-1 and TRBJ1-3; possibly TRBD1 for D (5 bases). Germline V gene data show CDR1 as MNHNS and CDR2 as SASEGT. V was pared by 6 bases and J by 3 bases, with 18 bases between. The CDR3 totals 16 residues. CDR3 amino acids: CASRIVPQGVGNTIYF. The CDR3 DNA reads TGTGCCAGCAGAATCGTACCTCAAGGGGTTGGAAACACCATATATTTT.

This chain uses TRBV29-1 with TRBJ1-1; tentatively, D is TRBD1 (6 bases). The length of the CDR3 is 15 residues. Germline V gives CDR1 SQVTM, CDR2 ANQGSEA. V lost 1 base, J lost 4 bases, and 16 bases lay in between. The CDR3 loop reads CSVEGAPTGTTEAFF. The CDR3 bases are TGCAGCGTTGAAGGGGCACCTACAGGGACCACTGAAGCTTTCTTT.

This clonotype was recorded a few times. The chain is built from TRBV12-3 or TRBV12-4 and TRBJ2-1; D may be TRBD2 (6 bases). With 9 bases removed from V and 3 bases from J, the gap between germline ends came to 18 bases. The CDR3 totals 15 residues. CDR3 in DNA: TGTGCCAGTGGGAGGAGGAGGACTTACTACAATGAGCAGTTCTTC. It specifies CASGRRRTYYNEQFF.